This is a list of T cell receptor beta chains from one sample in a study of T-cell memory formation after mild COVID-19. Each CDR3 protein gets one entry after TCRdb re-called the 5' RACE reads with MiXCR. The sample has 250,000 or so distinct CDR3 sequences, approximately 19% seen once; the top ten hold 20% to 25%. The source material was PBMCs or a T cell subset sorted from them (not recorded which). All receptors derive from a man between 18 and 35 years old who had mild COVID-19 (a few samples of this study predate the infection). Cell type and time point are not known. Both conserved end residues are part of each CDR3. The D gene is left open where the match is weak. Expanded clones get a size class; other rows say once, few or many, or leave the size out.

TGCAGTGCCAGGGGCGGGGGCGGCGAGCAGTACTTC	CSARGGGGEQYF	TRBJ2-7	few	-	TRBV20-1
TGCGCCAGCGGGGCGCGGGGAGGAGAGACCCAGTACTTC	CASGARGGETQYF	TRBJ2-5	many	-	TRBV5-1
TGTGCCACCAGCAGAGATTACCCAGGGGAAGCTTTCTTT	CATSRDYPGEAFF	TRBJ1-1	-	-	TRBV15
TGTGCCATCTGTGCGGAGAATAGCAATCAGCCCCAGCATTTT	CAICAENSNQPQHF	TRBJ1-5	-	-	TRBV10-3
TGTGCCAGCAGCGTAGCTGAGGGCGAGCAGTACTTC	CASSVAEGEQYF	TRBJ2-7	-	-	TRBV9
TGCAGCCTCTCTCGGGACAACACAGATACGCAGTATTTT	CSLSRDNTDTQYF	TRBJ2-3	-	-	TRBV29-1
TGTGCCAGCAGCTTCGACAGGGGTGTGTGGAATTCACCCCTCCACTTT	CASSFDRGVWNSPLHF	TRBJ1-6	few	TRBD1	TRBV5-5
TGTGCCAGCAGCCCGATCGGAGGCCCAAAAAACATTCAGTACTTC	CASSPIGGPKNIQYF	TRBJ2-4	-	-	TRBV6-6
TGTGCCAGCAGCCCTTCGGGACAAATGTTCGAGGGGCAGTACTTC	CASSPSGQMFEGQYF	TRBJ2-7	few	-	TRBV7-9
TGTGCCAGCAGCGTAGGTTATAGCGGGGCCCAAGAGACCCAGTACTTC	CASSVGYSGAQETQYF	TRBJ2-5	-	TRBD2	TRBV9
TGTGCCAGTAGTATAGCCGGGGGGAACCCAGATACGCAGTATTTT	CASSIAGGNPDTQYF	TRBJ2-3	few	TRBD2	TRBV19
TGTGCCACCAGCAGCACAGATACGCAGTATTTT	CATSSTDTQYF	TRBJ2-3	-	-	TRBV15